This TCR beta chain was profiled in a study of Ad26.COV2.S vaccination and SARS-CoV-2 variants. In the case of this clone: Its antigen is undetermined.

Treatment described: 19 received Ad26.COV2.S at low or high dose, single or two shots; roughly five received placebo; per-sample allocation not given. Collection of the samples took place on day 63 after the first injection of vaccine or placebo. The study's findings and limits: Those who received the vaccine showed greater spike-specific TCR breadth than those given placebo. Recipients of vaccine and of placebo showed similar breadth of their non-spike TCR repertoires.

The V gene's germline CDR1 is LNHDA and CDR2 SQIVND (reference sequence). CDR3 length: 14 residues. Unmatched junction bases numbered 8, after V lost 11 bases and J lost 3 bases. Using immunoSEQ multiplex PCR, the repertoire was profiled, and TCRdb retains in-frame clones only, with some absent. Among more than 300,000 clones listed, approximately 86% were seen once. The J gene is TRBJ2-1, the V gene TRBV19; 9 nucleotides align to TRBD1. This specimen was peripheral blood, taken in a trial of Ad26.COV2.S vaccine versus placebo. The clonotype originates from a person aged 18-65 years who received the Ad26.COV2.S COVID-19 vaccine or a placebo. CDR3 residues: CAARDRENYNEQFF. The DNA for the CDR3 is TGTGCCGCCCGGGACAGGGAAAACTACAATGAGCAGTTCTTC.